One sample yielded the 3 T cell receptor beta chains listed below, sequenced in a study of monozygotic twins with inflammatory bowel disease (dated by TCRdb to about 2019). Library prep was done by 5' RACE. Sequenced on an Illumina HiSeq 2500. TCRdb reprocessed the reads and lists each CDR3 protein sequence as a single entry, with no DNA. This sample's records show 110,000 to 150,000 distinct CDR3 sequences. Roughly 1.2% of the sample is in the top ten clones. The sequencing sample was made of blood. These receptors were taken from a human donor with ulcerative colitis or Crohn's disease, or a healthy co-twin of an affected twin (not recorded which).

This sequence joins TRBV15 and TRBJ1-2; the TCRdb D gene call, TRBD1, has no DNA to confirm it. Looked up from germline, CDR1 is LNHNV and CDR2 is YYDKDF (reference sequence). The CDR3 has 14 residues. CDR3 sequence: CATSRRGRGYGYTF.

The gene calls are TRBV28 and TRBJ2-1. The CDR3 has 12 amino acids. CDR1 is MDHEN and CDR2 is SYDVKM in the germline V gene. The CDR3 here is CASGLVNNEQFF.

This sequence joins TRBV24-1 and TRBJ2-1. Germline V gene sequence: CDR1 KGHDR, CDR2 SFDVKD. The CDR3 has 14 residues. CDR3 sequence reads: CATSAASSYNEQFF.